Following are 26 T cell receptor beta chains from one sample sequenced in a study of T cells expressing NK-cell markers. Reprocessing the 5' RACE reads, TCRdb reports a single entry for every CDR3 protein and omits DNA. The record lists some 460,000 distinct CDR3 sequences, of which the ten most abundant hold approximately 1.5%. The sample comprised blood T cells: a sorted CD56 or NKG2C T cell subset, CD4+ or CD8+ T cells, or bulk PBMC T cells (not recorded which). All receptors come from a woman aged 45-65 years in good health.

This chain links TRBV5-1 with TRBJ2-2; TCRdb returns TRBD2, unconfirmable since there is no DNA. Germline V lookup: CDR1 SGHRS, CDR2 YFSETQ. The CDR3 contains 14 residues. The CDR3 protein is CASSSGLAGGELFF.

The chain employs TRBV11-1 and TRBJ2-3. This CDR3 is 12 amino acids long. Germline V CDR1 and CDR2: SGHAT, FQDESV (reference sequence). CDR3 protein: CASSEQTDTQYF.

The gene calls are TRBV12-3 or TRBV12-4 and TRBJ2-1; TCRdb reports TRBD2, a call that lacks DNA to check it against. The CDR3 has 15 residues. CDR3 residues: CASSFSSGVENEQFF.

The chain uses TRBV27 and TRBJ1-1; TCRdb's D call of TRBD1 is untestable without DNA. Germline V gives CDR1 MNHEY, CDR2 SMNVEV (reference sequence). The CDR3 consists of 14 residues. The CDR3 is CASRYRGLSRGAFF.

The rearrangement uses TRBV6-6 and TRBJ1-6. The CDR3 has 13 amino acids. The germline CDR1 and CDR2 sequences are MNHNY and SVGAGI (reference sequence). CDR3 in amino acids: CASSYSSGRPLHF.

The chain uses TRBV12-3 or TRBV12-4 and TRBJ2-1; TCRdb designates TRBD2, a call that cannot be tested without DNA. This CDR3 contains 16 residues. CDR3 protein: CASSFLQAGGPHEQFF.

The J gene is TRBJ1-1, the V gene TRBV6-5. Germline assignment: CDR1 MNHEY and CDR2 SVGAGI. There are 12 residues in the CDR3. This chain's CDR3 is CASSYGWGEAFF.

This rearrangement joins TRBV4-1 to TRBJ2-5; TCRdb proposes TRBD1, but this gene call is untestable without DNA. The CDR3 spans 16 residues. The germline gives CDR1 MGHRA, CDR2 YSYEKL. The chain's CDR3 is CASRDQGSTPQETQYF.

The gene calls are TRBV5-6 and TRBJ2-2; TCRdb outputs TRBD1, but without DNA this stays unchecked. The CDR3 totals 15 residues. Germline CDR1 and CDR2: SGHDT and YYEEEE. The CDR3: CASSFRDRQTGELFF. The full variable domain, its missing parts supplied by reference TRBV5-6 and TRBJ2-2, is DAGVTQSPTHLIKTRGQQVTLRCSPKSGHDTVSWYQQALGQGPQFIFQYYEEEERQRGNFPDRFSGHQFPNYSSELNVNALLLGDSALYLCASSFRDRQTGELFFGEGSRLTVL.

The chain links TRBV10-3 to TRBJ2-2. The CDR3 consists of 11 residues. In germline, CDR1 is ENHRY, CDR2 SYGVKD. CDR3 sequence: CATLSTGELFF.

The gene calls are TRBV12-3 or TRBV12-4 and TRBJ2-5; TCRdb's D call, TRBD1, is unchecked because there is no DNA. The CDR3 totals 14 residues. CDR3 in amino acids: CASSPGIRQETQYF.

The V and J genes are TRBV7-9 and TRBJ2-2; TCRdb gives TRBD2 as the D gene, but with no DNA this cannot be confirmed. The CDR3 is made up of 16 amino acids. Germline-derived CDR1 and CDR2 are SEHNR and FQNEAQ (reference sequence). CDR3: CASQTGLAGDTGELFF.

The chain employs TRBV7-9 and TRBJ2-7. In germline, CDR1 is SEHNR, CDR2 FQNEAQ (reference sequence). The CDR3 is made up of 17 amino acids. The CDR3 sequence: CASSDAGQLGGSYEQYF.

The chain uses TRBV24-1 and TRBJ2-7; there is no DNA to check the TCRdb D call of TRBD1. Germline CDR1 is KGHDR and CDR2 is SFDVKD. This CDR3 has 14 amino acids. CDR3 amino acids: CATSGGDSPYEQYF.

The chain combines TRBV9 with TRBJ2-5; TCRdb's D call, TRBD1, is unchecked because there is no DNA. Per germline, CDR1 SGDLS and CDR2 YYNGEE. The CDR3 contains 14 residues. The CDR3 region is CASSAGGGKETQYF.

The chain links TRBV5-8 to TRBJ2-2. The CDR3 is 11 amino acids. CDR1 SGHTS and CDR2 YDEGEE come from the germline V gene. CDR3 sequence: CASSLRRELFF.

The V and J genes are TRBV27 and TRBJ2-3. The CDR3 consists of 15 residues. The germline CDR1 and CDR2 sequences are MNHEY and SMNVEV (reference sequence). The CDR3 here is CASSPTHSSTDTQYF.

The chain joins TRBV12-3 or TRBV12-4 to TRBJ1-5. This CDR3 contains 12 residues. The CDR3 sequence is CASSLAGQPQHF.

The chain employs TRBV3-1 and TRBJ1-1; TCRdb's D call, TRBD1, is unchecked because there is no DNA. Germline CDR1 reads LGHDT; CDR2 reads YNNKEL (reference sequence). The CDR3 covers 14 residues. The CDR3: CASSQDQTRPGAFF.

The V gene is TRBV5-1, the J gene TRBJ2-1; lacking DNA, the TRBD1 call made by TCRdb goes unchecked. Looked up from germline, CDR1 is SGHRS and CDR2 is YFSETQ. This CDR3 region has 15 residues. The CDR3 loop is CASSIEGQGYNEQFF.

The chain is built from TRBV5-1 and TRBJ2-2; TCRdb returns TRBD2, unconfirmable since there is no DNA. The CDR3 sequence is 16 residues long. CDR1 is SGHRS and CDR2 is YFSETQ in the germline V gene. The chain's CDR3 is CASSFGPIKNTGELFF.

The chain couples TRBV30 to TRBJ2-2; TCRdb selects TRBD2, and the lack of DNA leaves this call unchecked. CDR1 is GTSNPN and CDR2 is SVGIG in the germline V gene (reference sequence). CDR3 size: 19 residues. This CDR3 reads CAWSVLGREGHVVNGELFF.

This chain links TRBV9 with TRBJ1-2; the D gene TCRdb calls, TRBD1, cannot be checked with no DNA. The CDR3 contains 14 residues. CDR1 is SGDLS and CDR2 is YYNGEE in the germline V gene. The CDR3 loop is CASSVAGENYGYTF.

The chain couples TRBV7-9 to TRBJ2-1; TCRdb outputs TRBD1, but without DNA this stays unchecked. Germline values: CDR1 SEHNR, CDR2 FQNEAQ (reference sequence). CDR3 length: 14 residues. The CDR3 reads CASISQDRVNEQFF.

CDR3 loop: CASERGAPYEQYF. The chain employs TRBV6-1 and TRBJ2-7. This CDR3 has 13 amino acids. CDR1 is MNHNS, CDR2 SASEGT, per germline.

J is TRBJ2-5 and V is TRBV11-1; lacking DNA, the TRBD2 call made by TCRdb goes unchecked. From germline, CDR1 is SGHAT and CDR2 FQDESV (reference sequence). This CDR3 is built from 16 residues. The CDR3 region is CASSLVVLATQETQYF. Variable domain in full (rest from reference TRBV11-1 and TRBJ2-5): EAEVAQSPRYKITEKSQAVAFWCDPISGHATLYWYRQILGQGPELLVQFQDESVVDDSQLPKDRFSAERLKGVDSTLKIQPAELGDSAMYLCASSLVVLATQETQYFGPGTRLLVL.